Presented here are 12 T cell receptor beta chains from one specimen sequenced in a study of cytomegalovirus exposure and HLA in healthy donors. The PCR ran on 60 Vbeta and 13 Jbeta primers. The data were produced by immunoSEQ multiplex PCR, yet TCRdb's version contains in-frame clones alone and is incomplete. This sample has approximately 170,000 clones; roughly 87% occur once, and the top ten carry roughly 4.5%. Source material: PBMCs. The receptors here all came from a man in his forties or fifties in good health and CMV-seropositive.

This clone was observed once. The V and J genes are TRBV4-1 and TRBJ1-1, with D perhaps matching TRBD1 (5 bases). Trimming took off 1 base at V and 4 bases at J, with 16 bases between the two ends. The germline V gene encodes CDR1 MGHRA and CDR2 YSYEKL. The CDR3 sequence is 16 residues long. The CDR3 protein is CASSQVSGARGTEAFF. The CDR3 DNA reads TGCGCCAGCAGCCAAGTTTCTGGGGCTAGGGGCACTGAAGCTTTCTTT.

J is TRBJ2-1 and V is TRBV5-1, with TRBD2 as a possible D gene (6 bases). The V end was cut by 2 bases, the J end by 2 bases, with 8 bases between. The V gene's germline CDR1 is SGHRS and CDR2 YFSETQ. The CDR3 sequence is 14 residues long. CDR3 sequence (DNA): TGCGCCAGCAGCTTCGGGGGAACCTACAATGAGCAGTTCTTC. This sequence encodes CASSFGGTYNEQFF.

The CDR3 here is CASSPQGDTQYF. The CDR3 nucleotides are TGTGCCAGCAGCCCTCAGGGAGATACGCAGTATTTT. The chain carries TRBV14 and TRBJ2-3; weak D call: TRBD1 (5 bases). Germline CDR1 reads SGHDN; CDR2 reads FVKESK. The CDR3 length is 12 residues. Trimming removed 4 bases at V and 5 bases at J, with 7 bases between.

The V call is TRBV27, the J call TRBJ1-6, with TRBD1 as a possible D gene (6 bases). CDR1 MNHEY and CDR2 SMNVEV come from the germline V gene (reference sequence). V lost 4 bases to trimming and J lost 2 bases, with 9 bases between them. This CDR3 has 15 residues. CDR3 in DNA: TGTGCCAGCAGTTCTGGACAGACCTATAATTCACCCCTCCACTTT. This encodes CASSSGQTYNSPLHF.

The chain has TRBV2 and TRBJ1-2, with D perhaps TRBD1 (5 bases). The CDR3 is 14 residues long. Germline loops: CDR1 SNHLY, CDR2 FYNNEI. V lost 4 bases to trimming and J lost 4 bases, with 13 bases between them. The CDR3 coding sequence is TGTGCCAGCAGTGGGGGCTCCCTTACCTATGGCTACACCTTC. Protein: CASSGGSLTYGYTF.

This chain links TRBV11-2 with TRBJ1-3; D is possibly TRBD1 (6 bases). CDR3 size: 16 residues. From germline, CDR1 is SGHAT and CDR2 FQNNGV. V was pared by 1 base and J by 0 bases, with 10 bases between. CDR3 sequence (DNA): TGTGCCAGCAGCTTAGGACAGGTAAGCTCTGGAAACACCATATATTTT. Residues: CASSLGQVSSGNTIYF.

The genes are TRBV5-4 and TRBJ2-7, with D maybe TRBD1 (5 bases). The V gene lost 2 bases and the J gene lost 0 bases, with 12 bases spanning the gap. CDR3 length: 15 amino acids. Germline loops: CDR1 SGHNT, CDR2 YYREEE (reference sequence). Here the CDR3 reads CASSFGAASSYEQYF. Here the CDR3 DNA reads TGTGCCAGCAGCTTTGGGGCCGCAAGCTCCTACGAGCAGTACTTC.

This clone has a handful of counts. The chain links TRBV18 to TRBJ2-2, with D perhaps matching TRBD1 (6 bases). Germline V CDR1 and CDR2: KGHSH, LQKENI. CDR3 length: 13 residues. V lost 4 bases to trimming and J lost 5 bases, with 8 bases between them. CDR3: CASSRTGTGELFF. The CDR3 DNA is TGTGCCAGCTCACGCACAGGGACCGGGGAGCTGTTTTTT.

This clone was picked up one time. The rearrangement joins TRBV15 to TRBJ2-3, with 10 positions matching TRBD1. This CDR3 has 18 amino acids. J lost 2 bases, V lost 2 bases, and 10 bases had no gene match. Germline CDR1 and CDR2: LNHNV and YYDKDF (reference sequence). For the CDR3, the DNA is TGTGCCACCAGCAGACTACATCGGACAGGGGGTTACACAGATACGCAGTATTTT. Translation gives CATSRLHRTGGYTDTQYF.

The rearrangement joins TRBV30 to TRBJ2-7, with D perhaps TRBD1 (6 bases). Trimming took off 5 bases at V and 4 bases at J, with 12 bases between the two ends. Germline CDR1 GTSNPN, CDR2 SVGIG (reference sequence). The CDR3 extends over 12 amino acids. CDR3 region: CAWRGGGYEQYF. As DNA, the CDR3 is TGTGCCTGGCGTGGGGGCGGATACGAGCAGTACTTC.

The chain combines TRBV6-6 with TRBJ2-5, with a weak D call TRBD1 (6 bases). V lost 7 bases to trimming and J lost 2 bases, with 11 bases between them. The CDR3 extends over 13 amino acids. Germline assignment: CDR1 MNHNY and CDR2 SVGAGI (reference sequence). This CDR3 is CASTRQEQETQYF. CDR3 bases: TGTGCCAGCACCAGACAGGAACAAGAGACCCAGTACTTC.

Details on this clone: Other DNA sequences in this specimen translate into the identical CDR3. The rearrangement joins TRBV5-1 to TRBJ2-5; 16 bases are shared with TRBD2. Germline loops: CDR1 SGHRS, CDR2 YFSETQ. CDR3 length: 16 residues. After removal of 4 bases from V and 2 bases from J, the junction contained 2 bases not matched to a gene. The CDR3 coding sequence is TGCGCCAGCAGCGCGGGACTAGCGGGAGGGCAAGAGACCCAGTACTTC. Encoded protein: CASSAGLAGGQETQYF.